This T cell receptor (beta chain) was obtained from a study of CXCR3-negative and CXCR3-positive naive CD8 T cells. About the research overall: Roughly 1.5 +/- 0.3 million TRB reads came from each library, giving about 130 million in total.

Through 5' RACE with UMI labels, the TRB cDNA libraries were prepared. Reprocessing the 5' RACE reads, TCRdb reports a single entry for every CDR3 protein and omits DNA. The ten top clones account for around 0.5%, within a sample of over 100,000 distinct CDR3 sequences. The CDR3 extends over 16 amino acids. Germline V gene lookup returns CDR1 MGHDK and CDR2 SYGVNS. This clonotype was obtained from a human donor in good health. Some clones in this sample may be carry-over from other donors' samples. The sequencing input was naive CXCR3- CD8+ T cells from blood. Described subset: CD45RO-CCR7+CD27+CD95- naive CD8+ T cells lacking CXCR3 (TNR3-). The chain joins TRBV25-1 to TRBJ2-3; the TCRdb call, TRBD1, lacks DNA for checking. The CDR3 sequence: CPSSGRFKGDTDTQYF.